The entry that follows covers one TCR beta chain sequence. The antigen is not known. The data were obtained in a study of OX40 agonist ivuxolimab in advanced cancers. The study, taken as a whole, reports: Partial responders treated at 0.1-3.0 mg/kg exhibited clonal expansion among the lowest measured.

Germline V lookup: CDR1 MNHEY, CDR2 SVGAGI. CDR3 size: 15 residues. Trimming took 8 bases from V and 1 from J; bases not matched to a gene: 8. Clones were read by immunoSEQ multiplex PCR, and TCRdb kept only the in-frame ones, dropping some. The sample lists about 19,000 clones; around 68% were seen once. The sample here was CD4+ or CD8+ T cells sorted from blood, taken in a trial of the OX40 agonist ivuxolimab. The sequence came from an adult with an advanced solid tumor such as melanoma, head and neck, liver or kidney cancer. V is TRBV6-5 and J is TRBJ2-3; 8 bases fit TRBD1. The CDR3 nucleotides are TGTGCCAGCGGGTTGACAGGGGCGGGCACAGATACGCAGTATTTT. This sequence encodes CASGLTGAGTDTQYF.